The next 13 T cell receptor beta chains were all read from a single sample in a study of cytomegalovirus exposure and HLA in healthy donors. The PCR made use of 60 Vbeta and 13 Jbeta primers. Profiling relied on immunoSEQ multiplex PCR, and the TCRdb table lists in-frame clones only, not all of them. This sample carries about 140,000 clones, around 80% of them seen once, and the ten largest clones take around 2.4%. The sample consisted of PBMCs. These receptors all stem from a man aged 50 to 59 in good health and CMV-seronegative.

The chain couples TRBV4-1 to TRBJ1-3; D is unresolved. Germline V CDR1 and CDR2: MGHRA, YSYEKL. CDR3 length: 16 amino acids. V was cut by 0 bases and J by 0 bases, with 9 bases left in between. In nucleotides, the CDR3 is TGCGCCAGCAGCCAAGATACGCAGATCTCTGGAAACACCATATATTTT. It is translated as CASSQDTQISGNTIYF.

CDR3 DNA: TGTGCCAGCAGCCTTCCAAATAGCTACGAGCAGTACTTC. Residues: CASSLPNSYEQYF. The gene calls are TRBV6-5 and TRBJ2-7; D uncertain. CDR1 and CDR2 (germline): MNHEY, SVGAGI. The CDR3 consists of 13 residues. V was cut by 6 bases and J by 3 bases, with 12 bases left in between.

This sequence joins TRBV5-4 and TRBJ1-1, with 11 bases fitting TRBD1. Germline CDR1 and CDR2: SGHNT and YYREEE (reference sequence). Unmatched junction bases numbered 8, after V lost 3 bases and J lost 1 base. The CDR3 is made up of 17 amino acids. Here the CDR3 reads CASSSPRDRGRNTEAFF. CDR3 in DNA: TGTGCCAGCAGCTCCCCCCGGGACAGGGGGAGGAACACTGAAGCTTTCTTT. The full variable domain, in which reference TRBV5-4 and TRBJ1-1 provide the parts outside the CDR3, is ETGVTQSPTHLIKTRGQQVTLRCSSQSGHNTVSWYQQALGQGPQFIFQYYREEENGRGNFPPRFSGLQFPNYSSELNVNALELDDSALYLCASSSPRDRGRNTEAFFGQGTRLTVV.

As regards this clone: This CDR3 is also generated by other DNA sequences in the sample. The V gene is TRBV19, the J gene TRBJ1-1; TRBD1 aligns across 8 bases. The CDR3 runs to 14 residues. Losses at the gene ends were 4 bases for V and 1 base for J; bases not matched to a gene: 2. Germline CDR1 and CDR2: LNHDA and SQIVND (reference sequence). CDR3 region: CASSTQGGNTEAFF. CDR3 in DNA: TGTGCCAGTAGTACACAGGGGGGGAACACTGAAGCTTTCTTT.

Concerning this clone itself: Distinct nucleotide sequences in the sample also encode this CDR3. The genes are TRBV7-3 and TRBJ2-3; 14 bases match TRBD2. The CDR3 spans 18 residues. V shed 1 base, J shed 2 bases, and the junction held 5 bases outside the gene matches. Germline CDR1 and CDR2: SGHTA and FQGTGA. CDR3 sequence: CASSLKRLAGGPTDTQYF. CDR3 nucleotides: TGTGCCAGCAGCTTAAAGAGACTAGCGGGGGGGCCCACAGATACGCAGTATTTT.

The rearrangement uses TRBV6-5 and TRBJ1-1; unclear D gene. The V and J ends lost 2 bases and 5 bases respectively, with 9 bases between them. Germline V gives CDR1 MNHEY, CDR2 SVGAGI. CDR3 size: 13 residues. CDR3 sequence: CASSYGGNTEAFF. The DNA for the CDR3 is TGTGCCAGCAGTTACGGAGGGAATACTGAAGCTTTCTTT.

Concerning this clone: The same CDR3 arises from other DNA sequences in this sample as well. The CDR3 DNA follows: TGTGCCAGTAGTATTACAGGGAACTATGGCTACACCTTC. It is translated as CASSITGNYGYTF. This sequence joins TRBV19 and TRBJ1-2, with a tentative D call TRBD1 (6 bases). This CDR3 has 13 amino acids. Trimming removed 3 bases at V and 2 bases at J, with 7 bases between. The V gene's germline CDR1 is LNHDA and CDR2 SQIVND (reference sequence).

The V gene is TRBV19, the J gene TRBJ1-2, with D unresolved. In germline, CDR1 is LNHDA, CDR2 SQIVND (reference sequence). This CDR3 comprises 13 residues. Trimming left V 7 bases short and J 5 bases short, with 14 bases between. The chain's CDR3 is CASKPRGSYGYTF. The CDR3 coding sequence is TGTGCCAGTAAACCCCGAGGTAGTTATGGCTACACCTTC.

The CDR3 coding sequence is TGTGCCAGCAGTTACACAGGATCGAACACTGAAGCTTTCTTT. As protein: CASSYTGSNTEAFF. This sequence joins TRBV6-5 and TRBJ1-1; maybe TRBD1 (5 bases). The germline CDR1 and CDR2 sequences are MNHEY and SVGAGI. V was cut by 2 bases and J by 1 base, with 8 bases left in between. The CDR3 loop spans 14 amino acids.

The rearrangement links TRBV6-1 to TRBJ2-5, with TRBD2 as a possible D gene (7 bases). Deletions cut 0 bases from V and 2 bases from J, with 13 bases between. Germline V gene sequence: CDR1 MNHNS, CDR2 SASEGT. The CDR3 contains 16 residues. The CDR3 DNA reads TGTGCCAGCAGTGAAGCCGGGGGGACAAGGCAAGAGACCCAGTACTTC. This codes for CASSEAGGTRQETQYF.

This chain joins TRBV27 and TRBJ1-5, with a possible D match to TRBD1 (5 bases). The V gene's germline CDR1 is MNHEY and CDR2 SMNVEV (reference sequence). The length of the CDR3 is 15 residues. The V end was cut by 2 bases, the J end by 3 bases, with 11 bases between. This chain's CDR3 is CASSLIAGVNQPQHF. CDR3 bases: TGTGCCAGCAGTTTAATCGCGGGGGTCAATCAGCCCCAGCATTTT.

The CDR3 is CASSPWTGPVNTEAFF. CDR3 nucleotide sequence: TGTGCCAGCAGCCCTTGGACAGGTCCCGTGAACACTGAAGCTTTCTTT. The rearrangement links TRBV9 to TRBJ1-1, with TRBD1 matching 7 bases. The CDR3 spans 16 residues. The junction had 9 bases not matched to a gene; V was cut back by 4 bases and J by 0 bases. Per the germline V gene, CDR1 is SGDLS and CDR2 is YYNGEE.

The rearrangement links TRBV7-9 to TRBJ1-5; unclear D gene. CDR1 is SEHNR, CDR2 FQNEAQ, per germline (reference sequence). The V and J ends lost 1 base and 5 bases respectively, with 9 bases between them. The CDR3 has 14 residues. This chain's CDR3 is CASSLDSGHQPQHF. CDR3 DNA sequence: TGTGCCAGCAGCTTAGATTCAGGTCATCAGCCCCAGCATTTT.